Listed below are T cell receptor beta chains from one sample, sequenced in a study of blood T cell repertoires in COVID-19. Using immunoSEQ multiplex PCR, the repertoire was profiled, and TCRdb retains in-frame clones only, with some absent. The table lists about 190,000 clones, roughly 78% of them singletons, with 2.5% to 3.5% in the top ten. The specimen sequenced was peripheral blood. These receptors were taken from a woman aged 80 or over with active or convalescent COVID-19. Both conserved end residues are part of each CDR3. The D gene is left open where the match is weak. Only part of the rows carry a size: once, few, many, or a class if the clone is expanded.

V	size	D	J	DNA	CDR3
TRBV9	.	.	TRBJ2-7	TGTGCCAGCAGCTCAGGGGAGCCCATTGGGTCCTACGAGCAGTACTTC	CASSSGEPIGSYEQYF
TRBV25-1	.	TRBD1	TRBJ2-1	TGTGCCAGCAGTGTACAGGGGTGGAATGAGCAGTTCTTC	CASSVQGWNEQFF
TRBV12-3/TRBV12-4	.	.	TRBJ1-2	TGTGCCAGCAGAGAGGGTCACTATGGCTACACCTTC	CASREGHYGYTF
TRBV2	.	TRBD1	TRBJ1-1	TGTGCCAGCAGCGAACGGGGAACAGGGGACACTGAAGCTTTCTTT	CASSERGTGDTEAFF
TRBV6-6	.	TRBD1	TRBJ1-2	TGTGCCAGCAGCCTACGCCGGACAGGGGTCTATGGCTACACCTTC	CASSLRRTGVYGYTF
TRBV29-1	.	TRBD2	TRBJ2-5	TGCAGCGTTGATGGTACTAGCGGGACTTACCAAGAGACCCAGTACTTC	CSVDGTSGTYQETQYF
TRBV18	.	TRBD1	TRBJ1-4	TGTGCCAGCTCACCCTCAGCAGGGACAGGGGGCGAAAAACTGTTTTTT	CASSPSAGTGGEKLFF
TRBV9	.	TRBD2	TRBJ2-3	TGTGCCAGCAGCGGGGGGGCTAGCGGGGAAGATACGCAGTATTTT	CASSGGASGEDTQYF
TRBV28	.	TRBD1	TRBJ1-5	TGTGCCAGCAGTTTTTGGGGCAGGGGGGACCAGCCCCAGCATTTT	CASSFWGRGDQPQHF
TRBV10-3	.	TRBD1	TRBJ1-6	TGTGCCGTAGGCGTACAGGGGGCCAATAATTCACCCCTCCACTTT	CAVGVQGANNSPLHF
TRBV7-2	.	.	TRBJ1-4	TGTGCCAGCAGCGTCGGGACAACAACTAATGAAAAACTGTTTTTT	CASSVGTTTNEKLFF
TRBV6-5	.	.	TRBJ2-6	TGTGCCAGCAGTTACCGGGGGACTGGGGCCAACGTCCTGACTTTC	CASSYRGTGANVLTF
TRBV5-1	once	.	TRBJ2-7	TGCGCCAGCAGCCCGGACAGTACTTCCTACGAGCAGTACTTC	CASSPDSTSYEQYF
TRBV4-3	.	TRBD2	TRBJ2-7	TGCGCCAGCAGCCAAGAGCAAGCGGGGCTCCCCTACGAGCAGTACTTC	CASSQEQAGLPYEQYF
TRBV5-1	.	.	TRBJ2-1	TGCGCCAGCAGCTTGGACAGAAACAATGAGCAGTTCTTC	CASSLDRNNEQFF
TRBV13	.	TRBD2	TRBJ2-1	TGTGCCAGCAGCCGTCGGACTAGCGGGTTACCCTACAATGAGCAGTTCTTC	CASSRRTSGLPYNEQFF
TRBV6-2/TRBV6-3	.	TRBD2	TRBJ2-1	TGTGCCAGCAGTCGACCTAGCGGGGGCCTATACAATGAGCAGTTCTTC	CASSRPSGGLYNEQFF
TRBV3-1/TRBV3-2	.	.	TRBJ1-1	TGTGCCAGCAGCCTAAAGTCGGGAGGGAGGGCTGAAGCTTTCTTT	CASSLKSGGRAEAFF
TRBV3-1/TRBV3-2	.	.	TRBJ2-7	TGTGCCAGCAGCCACCGAGGGGGGGCCATCGCCTACGAGCAGTACTTC	CASSHRGGAIAYEQYF
TRBV5-4	.	.	TRBJ1-3	TGTGCCAGCAGCTTGGAAACAGTCGGCGGAAACACCATATATTTT	CASSLETVGGNTIYF
TRBV28	.	TRBD1	TRBJ1-2	TGTGCCAGCAGTTTGACAGGGGGATTGCATGGCTACACCTTC	CASSLTGGLHGYTF
TRBV4-2	few	.	TRBJ2-5	TGTGCCAGCAGCCACGGGCAGGGCCTCCAAGAGACCCAGTACTTC	CASSHGQGLQETQYF
TRBV28	.	.	TRBJ1-1	TGTGCCAGCAGACAGCCCGGGGCAGGGGCTTCTTATGCTTTCTTT	CASRQPGAGASYAFF
TRBV12-3/TRBV12-4	.	.	TRBJ1-1	TGTGCCAGCTCCTCCTCGGTGAACACTGAAGCTTTCTTT	CASSSSVNTEAFF
TRBV6-2/TRBV6-3	.	TRBD1	TRBJ1-5	TGTGCCAGCAGTTACCCGGGGACAGGCTATAGCAATCAGCCCCAGCATTTT	CASSYPGTGYSNQPQHF
TRBV5-4	.	.	TRBJ1-2	TGTGCCAGCAGCTCCCAAAGGCAGGGGTTCAACTATGGCTACACCTTC	CASSSQRQGFNYGYTF
TRBV19	.	TRBD1	TRBJ2-4	TGTGCCAGTAGTACGTCCCGTTGGTCCTCGGACAGGCTTTCCAAAAACATTCAGTACTTC	CASSTSRWSSDRLSKNIQYF
TRBV5-4	few	.	TRBJ2-7	TGTGCCAGCAGTCATGATTGGGGGCCCGTCGACGAGCAGTACTTC	CASSHDWGPVDEQYF
TRBV5-1	once	TRBD1	TRBJ1-2	TGCGCCAGCAGCTTGTCGACCATTGGAGGGGGCGCCGGGGGCTACACCTTC	CASSLSTIGGGAGGYTF
TRBV10-3	few	TRBD1	TRBJ2-2	TGTGCCATCAAAGGGACAGCAAACACCGGGGAGCTGTTTTTT	CAIKGTANTGELFF
TRBV5-1	.	.	TRBJ1-6	TGCGCCAGCAGCTTGGTCGGGAATTCACCCCTCCACTTT	CASSLVGNSPLHF
TRBV3-1/TRBV3-2	.	.	TRBJ2-1	TGTGCCAGCAGCCAACTTGTCTCGGGTGAGCAGTTCTTC	CASSQLVSGEQFF
TRBV4-3	.	TRBD2	TRBJ2-2	TGCGCCAGCAGCCAGGGACTAGCGGGGATCCTTAACACCGGGGAGCTGTTTTTT	CASSQGLAGILNTGELFF
TRBV27	.	TRBD1	TRBJ1-2	TGTGCCAGCACCCGGGGACAGGGAAACTATGGCTACACCTTC	CASTRGQGNYGYTF
TRBV5-6	.	TRBD1	TRBJ2-5	TGTGCCAGCAGCTTTGGACAGGGGCAGGAGACCCAGTACTTC	CASSFGQGQETQYF
TRBV7-2	.	TRBD1	TRBJ1-3	TGTGCCAGCAGCACCAGGACAGGGCTAGGAAACACCATATATTTT	CASSTRTGLGNTIYF
TRBV5-5	.	TRBD2	TRBJ2-3	TGTGCCAGCAGCTTGGACGGGAGGGTCACAGATACGCAGTATTTT	CASSLDGRVTDTQYF
TRBV7-2	.	TRBD1	TRBJ1-4	TGTGCCAGCAGCTTAACCCGGGACAGAAATGAAAAACTGTTTTTT	CASSLTRDRNEKLFF
TRBV10-3	.	.	TRBJ2-5	TGTGCCATCAGTGATCTCCCAGGGGAGGGCCAAGAGACCCAGTACTTC	CAISDLPGEGQETQYF
TRBV19	.	.	TRBJ2-5	TGTGCCAGTAGTATAGATCAAGGGGGAGAGACCCAGTACTTC	CASSIDQGGETQYF
TRBV2	.	.	TRBJ2-5	TGTGCCAGCAGCCCGGACAGAGAGACCCAGTACTTC	CASSPDRETQYF
TRBV7-6	.	.	TRBJ2-5	TGTGCCAGCAGCTTAAAAACGAGACGGGGGGAGACCCAGTACTTC	CASSLKTRRGETQYF
TRBV7-2	.	.	TRBJ1-6	TGTGCCAGCAGCTTAGCACGGGGGATGGGTTCACCCCTCCACTTT	CASSLARGMGSPLHF
TRBV7-3	.	TRBD2	TRBJ2-5	TGTGCCAGCAGCTCGGGGGGGACTCAAGAGACCCAGTACTTC	CASSSGGTQETQYF
TRBV19	.	.	TRBJ1-2	TGTGCCAGCCGGCCCAGACAGTTTTACGATGGCTACACCTTC	CASRPRQFYDGYTF
TRBV20-1	.	.	TRBJ1-5	TGCAGTGCTAGTGTGGGGCTAGGCAATCAGCCCCAGCATTTT	CSASVGLGNQPQHF
TRBV18	.	TRBD1	TRBJ1-5	TGTGCCAGCTCACCAATGGGACAGGGGGCCGCGGATAGCAATCAGCCCCAGCATTTT	CASSPMGQGAADSNQPQHF
TRBV5-5	.	TRBD2	TRBJ2-5	TGTGCCAGCAGCTTACTGACTAGCGGGGGGGCCGGAGAGACCCAGTACTTC	CASSLLTSGGAGETQYF
TRBV7-2	.	.	TRBJ2-7	TGTGCCAGCAGCTTACCCGCTAACTACGAGCAGTACTTC	CASSLPANYEQYF
TRBV25-1	.	.	TRBJ1-2	TGTGCCAGCAGGAGACAGGACTATGGCTACACCTTC	CASRRQDYGYTF
TRBV3-1/TRBV3-2	.	.	TRBJ1-4	TGTGCCAGCAGCCAAGATCAGGCTTTTGAAAAACTGTTTTTT	CASSQDQAFEKLFF
TRBV3-1/TRBV3-2	.	TRBD2	TRBJ2-2	TGTGCCAGCAGCCAAGGTGCGGGGGGGGTCACCGGGGAGCTGTTTTTT	CASSQGAGGVTGELFF
TRBV30	.	TRBD2	TRBJ2-2	TGTGCCTCTGCCCGGGGGGGGCTAACCGGGGAGCTGTTTTTT	CASARGGLTGELFF
TRBV6-5	.	TRBD1	TRBJ1-4	TGTGCCAGCAGGCGGGACAGGGGAGGAAATGAAAAACTGTTTTTT	CASRRDRGGNEKLFF